The 24 T cell receptor beta chains presented below share a single source sample, sequenced in a study of tissue T cells after allogeneic stem cell transplantation. Indicated time point: mouse harvest day 14 after allogeneic transplant. Each mouse received 10^7 T-cell-depleted marrow cells plus 10^6 splenic CD5+ T cells by tail vein. TCRdb's copy holds only in-frame clones and misses some; the assay was immunoSEQ multiplex PCR. The table shows approximately 5,200 clones, with 30% to 35% occurring only once. The sample was skin. The receptors here all came from a female BALB/c mouse given C57BL/6 T cells with graft-versus-host disease after an allogeneic hematopoietic cell transplant.

This clone was found a few times. Gene names denote mouse genes. The read is 1 residue too short to cover the CDR3 end, so that end is filled in from the germline J gene. The chain is built from TRBV13-1 and TRBJ1-3, with D perhaps matching TRBD1 (5 bases). Trimming removed 2 bases at V and 4 bases at J, with 10 bases between. Germline V gene sequence: CDR1 NSHNY, CDR2 SYGAGN. This CDR3 contains 14 residues. The CDR3 sequence is CASSEAGWGNTLYF. The CDR3 DNA, read in part, is TGTGCCAGCAGTGAGGCAGGGTGGGGAAATACGCTCTAT.

This clone is medium-sized (0.01 to 0.1%). The gene names here belong to mouse. The read comes to an end 1 residue before the CDR3 does, leaving the germline J gene to fill in the end. The chain joins TRBV26 to TRBJ1-4; D uncertain. V was trimmed by 4 bases and J by 4 bases, leaving 7 bases between them. Per the germline V gene, CDR1 is KGHPV and CDR2 is FQNQEV (reference sequence). CDR3 length equals 13 residues. Here the CDR3 reads CASSPNNNERLFF. The CDR3 DNA, read in part, is TGTGCCAGCAGTCCGAACAACAACGAAAGATTATTT.

About this clone: Mouse germline and gene names are used. The CDR3 end is not reached by the read, which stops 1 residue before it; the germline J gene fills it in. The chain joins TRBV1 to TRBJ1-5; 7 bases are shared with TRBD1. J was trimmed by 0 bases and V by 4 bases; bases with no gene match: 0. This CDR3 spans 14 amino acids. Germline V CDR1 and CDR2: NSQYPW, LRSPGD (reference sequence). This CDR3 reads CTCSGDSNNQAPLF. The covered CDR3 bases are TGCACCTGCAGTGGGGACAGTAACAACCAGGCTCCGCTT.

As to this clone: The genes are named according to mouse. From the germline J gene comes the end of the CDR3, since the read stops 1 residue before it. The rearrangement uses TRBV14 and TRBJ2-7; weak D call: TRBD1 (6 bases). The CDR3 has 11 residues. Trimming took off 5 bases at V and 3 bases at J, with 6 bases between the two ends. Germline V gene lookup returns CDR1 SGHDT and CDR2 FRDEAV. CDR3 DNA (partial): TGTGCCAGCAGGACAGGCTATGAACAGTAC. Amino acid sequence: CASRTGYEQY. The full CDR3 reads CASRTGYEQYF.

Turning to this clone: The gene names here belong to mouse. The read terminates 1 residue before the CDR3 end, so the remaining end is supplied by the germline J gene. V usage is TRBV26 and J usage is TRBJ1-2, with D tentatively TRBD1 (6 bases). V shed 3 bases and J shed 0 bases, with 11 bases lying between them. The CDR3 has 15 amino acids. Germline assignment: CDR1 KGHPV and CDR2 FQNQEV (reference sequence). The sequenced CDR3 bases are TGTGCCAGCAGTCTCTACAGGGCTTCAAACTCCGACTACACC. This encodes CASSLYRASNSDYT. The entire CDR3 reads CASSLYRASNSDYTF.

Turning to this clone: Mouse germline and gene names are used. Read sequence stops 1 residue before the CDR3 end, and the germline J gene provides the missing end. The V gene is TRBV16, the J gene TRBJ2-1, with 9 bases aligning to TRBD2. CDR1 and CDR2 (germline): SGHSA, FRNQAP. The CDR3 length is 16 residues. V lost 0 bases, J lost 2 bases, and 2 bases stayed unmatched. The chain's CDR3 is CASSLDWGGDYAEQFF. The part of the CDR3 DNA that was read is TGTGCAAGCAGCTTAGACTGGGGGGGGGACTATGCTGAGCAGTTC.

As to this clone: Genes here carry mouse names. The read gets to within 1 residue of the CDR3 end, and the germline J gene fills in the rest. This rearrangement joins TRBV5 to TRBJ2-4; no clear D gene. V was cut by 0 bases and J by 4 bases, with 5 bases left in between. CDR3 length: 13 amino acids. Germline loops: CDR1 LGHNA, CDR2 YNLKQL (reference sequence). Partial CDR3 DNA: TGTGCCAGCAGCCAAGAGAGGGAAAACACCTTGTAC. Residues: CASSQERENTLY. The whole CDR3 protein reads CASSQERENTLYF.

Only a few counts were recorded for this clone. Gene and germline names: mouse. The sequence runs out 1 residue before the end of the CDR3; the remainder is reconstructed from the germline J gene. This sequence joins TRBV12-2 and TRBJ1-5; 10 bases are a match to TRBD1. Germline trimming cut 1 base from V and 3 bases from J; bases unmatched to any gene: 2. Germline loops: CDR1 SGHLS, CDR2 HYDKME. The CDR3 is 15 residues long. This chain's CDR3 is CASSLGTGANQAPLF. The covered CDR3 bases are TGTGCCAGCTCTCTTGGGACAGGGGCCAACCAGGCTCCGCTT.

On this clone itself: The gene symbols are mouse symbols. The sequence runs out 1 residue before the end of the CDR3; the remainder is reconstructed from the germline J gene. The chain carries TRBV26 and TRBJ1-5, with 8 positions matching TRBD1. V shed 0 bases and J 3 bases; nucleotides not matched to a gene: 1. The germline CDR1 and CDR2 sequences are KGHPV and FQNQEV (reference sequence). The CDR3 consists of 15 residues. CDR3 amino acids: CASSLSTGGNQAPLF. Incomplete CDR3 DNA: TGTGCCAGCAGTCTGTCTACAGGGGGCAACCAGGCTCCGCTT. The full variable domain, completed using reference TRBV26 and TRBJ1-5, is NSKVIQTPRYLVKGQGQKAKMRCIPEKGHPVVFWYQQNKNNEFKFLINFQNQEVLQQIDMTEKRFSAECPSNSPCSLEIQSSEAGDSALYLCASSLSTGGNQAPLFGEGTRLSVL.

This clone occurred a few times. Genes and germline come from the mouse. The read ends 1 residue before the CDR3 terminus; that terminus is restored from the germline J gene. The chain is built from TRBV26 and TRBJ1-5; maybe TRBD1 (5 bases). Per germline, CDR1 KGHPV and CDR2 FQNQEV (reference sequence). This CDR3 is 14 amino acids long. The V end was cut by 6 bases, the J end by 0 bases, with 9 bases between. CDR3 DNA, as far as it was read: TGTGCCAGCAGGGACAATTATAACAACCAGGCTCCGCTT. It encodes CASRDNYNNQAPL. In full, the CDR3 reads CASRDNYNNQAPLF.

Within the sample, this clone is medium-sized. Germline and genes: mouse. The read comes to an end 1 residue before the CDR3 does, leaving the germline J gene to fill in the end. This rearrangement joins TRBV26 to TRBJ2-1; 9 nucleotides match TRBD1. The CDR3 is 14 amino acids. Trimming took 6 bases from V and 7 from J; bases not matched to a gene: 7. CDR1 and CDR2 from the germline V gene are KGHPV and FQNQEV (reference sequence). The CDR3 DNA, read in part, is TGTGCCAGCAGCCCTGACAGGGGGAGAGCTGAGCAGTTC. This codes for CASSPDRGRAEQF. From start to end, the CDR3 is CASSPDRGRAEQFF. Full variable domain (rest looked up from reference TRBV26 and TRBJ2-1): NSKVIQTPRYLVKGQGQKAKMRCIPEKGHPVVFWYQQNKNNEFKFLINFQNQEVLQQIDMTEKRFSAECPSNSPCSLEIQSSEAGDSALYLCASSPDRGRAEQFFGPGTRLTVL.

By frequency in the sample, this clone is medium-sized (0.01 to 0.1%). These gene names are mouse names. The CDR3 extends 1 residue past the end of the read, so its final part is completed from the germline J gene. The gene calls are TRBV13-2 and TRBJ2-7, with TRBD2 identical over 8 bases. The CDR3 has 14 amino acids. V was pared by 1 base and J by 5 bases, with 5 bases of the junction left unmatched. CDR1 and CDR2 (germline): NNHNN, SYGAGS (reference sequence). CDR3 protein: CASGDTGGRDEQYF. CDR3 DNA (partial): TGTGCCAGCGGTGATACGGGGGGGCGCGATGAACAGTAC.

In the case of this clone: Germline and genes: mouse. The read ends 1 residue before the CDR3 terminus; that terminus is restored from the germline J gene. The rearrangement joins TRBV3 to TRBJ2-5; 8 bases line up with TRBD1. Trimming cost V 6 bases and J 3 bases; bases outside gene matches: 2. This CDR3 is 13 amino acids long. Germline V lookup: CDR1 SNHLY, CDR2 FYNGKV (reference sequence). CDR3 in amino acids: CASSTGGQDTQYF. The sequenced part of the CDR3 DNA is TGTGCCAGCAGTACAGGGGGGCAAGACACCCAGTAC. The full variable domain, its missing parts supplied by reference TRBV3 and TRBJ2-5, is GPKVLQIPSHQIIDMGQMVTLNCDPVSNHLYFYWYKQILGQQMEFLVNFYNGKVMEKSKLFKDQFSVERPDGSYFTLKIQPTALEDSAVYFCASSTGGQDTQYFGPGTRLLVL.

As concerns this clone: Gene names are mouse gene names. The CDR3 end falls 1 residue outside the read, so it is completed with the germline J gene. The chain combines TRBV4 with TRBJ2-3; D remains unclear. The germline gives CDR1 LGHDT, CDR2 YNNKQL (reference sequence). Deletions cut 5 bases from V and 3 bases from J, with 6 bases between. There are 12 residues in the CDR3. The DNA read from the CDR3 is TGTGCCAGCAGCCACAAAGCAGAAACGCTGTAT. Its protein is CASSHKAETLY. Given in full, the CDR3 is CASSHKAETLYF.

With regard to this clone: Mouse gene names apply. The DNA read from the CDR3 is TGTGCCAGCAGTTTACAGGGGGAGTATGCTGAGCAGTTC. Translating gives CASSLQGEYAEQF. The whole CDR3 protein is CASSLQGEYAEQFF. The chain uses TRBV15 and TRBJ2-1; 7 positions agree with TRBD1. The read ends 1 residue early relative to the CDR3; the germline J gene fills the gap. The CDR3 extends over 14 amino acids. J gave up 4 bases and V 2 bases, and 2 bases lay outside the gene matches. Germline-derived CDR1 and CDR2 are SGHND and FRSKSL.

This clone occurred a few times. The genes and germline here are from mouse. The CDR3 end is not reached by the read, which stops 1 residue before it; the germline J gene fills it in. The chain has TRBV5 and TRBJ1-4, with 11 bases identical to TRBD1. Trimming took 4 bases from V and 0 from J; bases not matched to a gene: 4. The CDR3 extends over 17 amino acids. CDR1 is LGHNA and CDR2 is YNLKQL in the germline V gene (reference sequence). The part of the CDR3 DNA that was read is TGTGCCAGCAGCCCCCGGGACAGGGGGTTTTCCAACGAAAGATTATTT. This translates into CASSPRDRGFSNERLF. The full CDR3 protein reads CASSPRDRGFSNERLFF.

Worth noting for this clone: All gene names here are mouse names. The observed sequence ends 1 residue before the CDR3 terminus, with the missing tail filled in from the germline J gene. This specimen includes other DNA sequences encoding the same CDR3. The V gene is TRBV26, the J gene TRBJ2-3; no clear D gene. Per the germline V gene, CDR1 is KGHPV and CDR2 is FQNQEV (reference sequence). The CDR3 runs to 14 residues. The V end lost 2 bases, the J end lost 0 bases, and 6 bases lay between the germline ends. The CDR3 here is CASSLGSSAETLYF. The sequenced part of the CDR3 DNA is TGTGCCAGCAGTCTGGGGTCTAGTGCAGAAACGCTGTAT.

By share, this clone ranks as medium-sized. Mouse gene names and germline throughout. The read stops 1 residue short of the end of the CDR3; the missing end is completed from the germline J gene. The chain has TRBV23 and TRBJ2-7. Germline assignment: CDR1 KGHTA and CDR2 FQNQQP. CDR3 length: 12 residues. The chain's CDR3 is CSSSFRGYEQYF. CDR3 DNA (partial): TGCTCCAGCAGTTTCCGGGGGTATGAACAGTAC.

A few counts support this clone. Genes and germline come from the mouse. With the read ending 1 residue before the CDR3 end, the germline J gene is used to fill in that end. V gene TRBV13-1 combines with J gene TRBJ2-3, with a weak D call TRBD1 (5 bases). Germline V gene lookup returns CDR1 NSHNY and CDR2 SYGAGN. The CDR3 has 14 amino acids. The V end lost 0 bases, the J end lost 3 bases, and 8 bases lay between the germline ends. The CDR3 DNA, read in part, is TGTGCCAGCAGTGATGCAGGGCAGGCAGAAACGCTGTAT. This translates into CASSDAGQAETLY. The full CDR3 protein reads CASSDAGQAETLYF.

Note on this clone: Gene names are mouse gene names. The CDR3 loop reads CASSLGRGTEVFF. The sequenced CDR3 bases are TGTGCCAGCAGTTTAGGCAGGGGCACAGAAGTCTTC. The chain employs TRBV14 and TRBJ1-1; D may be TRBD1 (6 bases). The read terminates 1 residue ahead of where the CDR3 ends, so the germline J gene completes it. Germline V gene data show CDR1 as SGHDT and CDR2 as FRDEAV. The CDR3 consists of 13 residues. Trimming removed 2 bases at V and 4 bases at J, with 9 bases between.

This clone is deemed medium-sized. Each gene name is a mouse one. From the germline J gene comes the end of the CDR3, since the read stops 1 residue before it. V gene TRBV13-2 combines with J gene TRBJ2-2; 9 bases map to TRBD2. Germline V CDR1 and CDR2: NNHNN, SYGAGS (reference sequence). Losses at the gene ends were 5 bases for V and 7 bases for J; bases not matched to a gene: 3. The CDR3 loop spans 13 amino acids. The DNA read from the CDR3 is TGTGCCAGCGGGGACTGGGGCCTCGGGCAGCTCTAC. Translating it yields CASGDWGLGQLY. The full CDR3 sequence reads CASGDWGLGQLYF.

A word on this clone: Mouse gene names and germline throughout. The missing CDR3 end, 1 residue past where the read stops, is filled in from the germline J gene. The chain uses TRBV2 and TRBJ2-5; D unclear. Germline V gene lookup returns CDR1 LGHNA and CDR2 YSYQKL. V was cut by 4 bases and J by 3 bases, with 2 bases left in between. CDR3 length equals 11 residues. CDR3 DNA (partial): TGTGCCAGCAGCCCTCAAGACACCCAGTAC. Its protein is CASSPQDTQY. The complete CDR3 sequence is CASSPQDTQYF.

Turning to this clone: Mouse gene names and germline throughout. The CDR3 extends 1 residue past the end of the read, so its final part is completed from the germline J gene. V is TRBV5 and J is TRBJ2-5; a possible D gene is TRBD1 (6 bases). The CDR3 sequence is 13 residues long. In germline, CDR1 is LGHNA, CDR2 YNLKQL (reference sequence). Trimming left V 6 bases short and J 0 bases short, with 7 bases between. Partial CDR3 DNA: TGTGCCAGCAGGGGGACAAACCAAGACACCCAGTAC. Its protein is CASRGTNQDTQY. The full CDR3 protein reads CASRGTNQDTQYF.

Regarding this clone: Gene and germline names: mouse. Read sequence stops 1 residue before the CDR3 end, and the germline J gene provides the missing end. The chain links TRBV20 to TRBJ1-3; D is unclear. Trimming left V 0 bases short and J 0 bases short, with 3 bases between. Germline values: CDR1 GFQATS, CDR2 STVNSAI. This CDR3 is 13 amino acids long. The sequenced CDR3 bases are TGTGGTGCTAGGGACATTTCTGGAAATACGCTCTAT. Protein sequence: CGARDISGNTLY. The whole CDR3 reads CGARDISGNTLYF.